One and the same sample provided the 29 T cell receptor beta chains below, sequenced in a study of regulatory T cells in long-lasting Graves disease. Regarding time point: persistent/refractory GD, antithyroid drugs over 5 years with positive TRAb. The authors made the TCR library using RNA they extracted from PBMCs. Assembly of TCR beta libraries relied on iRepertoire HTBI primers together with Arm-PCR of CDR3 regions. MiXCR, run by TCRdb on the multiplex PCR reads, gives a single entry per CDR3 protein. The sample gives a few hundred thousand distinct CDR3 sequences, 23% of which show up once; around 30% is in the top ten. Sequenced material: peripheral blood mononuclear cells (PBMCs), taken when the disease was refractory, from a patient treated with antithyroid drugs. The receptors derive from a woman aged 40 to 49 with Graves disease.

There are a few counts of this clonotype. A much larger clone sits a single nucleotide away, making a read error possible. This CDR3 is CACSPVVNTEAFF. The CDR3 region has the DNA TGTGCCTGTAGTCCCGTCGTGAACACTGAAGCTTTCTTT. The chain combines TRBV19 with TRBJ1-1; D is undetermined. The CDR3 is 13 residues long. CDR1 is LNHDA, CDR2 SQIVND, per germline (reference sequence).

This clonotype was counted ten times or more. The chain links TRBV7-8 to TRBJ2-7; 7 nucleotides line up with TRBD2. The ends lost 3 bases at V and 6 bases at J; junction bases unmatched: 5. Per germline, CDR1 SGHVS and CDR2 FQNEAQ. The CDR3 consists of 13 residues. CDR3 nucleotide sequence: TGTGCCAGCAGCTTTCAGGGAGGGCGCGAGCAGTACTTC. This codes for CASSFQGGREQYF.

A note on this clonotype: At one end, the junction sequence differs from germline, possibly due to a read error. The chain has TRBV5-1 and TRBJ1-1, with TRBD1 matching 7 bases. CDR1 and CDR2 (germline): SGHRS, YFSETQ. This CDR3 region has 21 residues. For the CDR3, the DNA is TGCGCCAGCAGCCCGTGGGGTGGACAGGCCCTCCGACTTGCCATGAACACTGAGGCTTTCTTT. It specifies CASSPWGGQALRLAMNTEAFF. Full variable domain (outside the CDR3, taken from reference TRBV5-1 and TRBJ1-1): KAGVTQTPRYLIKTRGQQVTLSCSPISGHRSVSWYQQTPGQGLQFLFEYFSETQRNKGNFPGRFSGRQFSNSRSEMNVSTLELGDSALYLCASSPWGGQALRLAMNTEAFFGQGTRLTVV.

This clonotype was counted a single time. This chain links TRBV7-6 with TRBJ2-2, with 13 bases fitting TRBD2. V lost 3 bases to trimming and J lost 3 bases; unmatched junction nucleotides: 10. This CDR3 spans 19 amino acids. Per the germline V gene, CDR1 is SGHVS and CDR2 is FNYEAQ. CDR3 in amino acids: CASSFRTSGSSLYTGELFF. The DNA for the CDR3 is TGTGCCAGCAGCTTCCGGACTAGCGGGAGCTCCCTTTACACCGGGGAGCTGTTTTTT.

This clonotype was observed at least ten times. The CDR3 sequence: CASSSDSHYNSPLHF. Here the CDR3 DNA reads TGTGCCAGCAGTTCGGACAGTCACTATAATTCACCCCTCCACTTT. V usage is TRBV28 and J usage is TRBJ1-6; TRBD1 is a possible D gene (6 bases). The V gene's germline CDR1 is MDHEN and CDR2 SYDVKM. This CDR3 is built from 15 residues. V was shortened by 4 bases and J by 3 bases, with 10 bases between the two germline ends.

This clonotype has at least ten counts. The V gene is TRBV29-1, the J gene TRBJ1-2; no reliable D call. CDR1 and CDR2 from the germline V gene are SQVTM and ANQGSEA. CDR3 length equals 12 residues. Trimming stripped 4 bases from V and 2 bases from J, with 8 bases between. The CDR3 DNA reads TGCAGCGTTGGGACGGGCAACTATGGCTACACCTTC. As protein: CSVGTGNYGYTF.

This clonotype showed up just a few times. The chain joins TRBV4-2 to TRBJ1-1; no clear D gene. V was pared by 0 bases and J by 5 bases, with 7 bases between. CDR1 is LGHNA, CDR2 YNFKEQ, per germline. There are 13 residues in the CDR3. CDR3 DNA: TGTGCCAGCAGCCAAGAAGAGCGGACTGAAGCTTTCTTT. Translation gives CASSQEERTEAFF.

There are many counts of this clonotype. This sequence joins TRBV3-1 and TRBJ1-5; TRBD1 might be the D (6 bases). The V gene lost 5 bases and the J gene lost 5 bases, with 10 bases spanning the gap. In germline, CDR1 is LGHDT, CDR2 YNNKEL (reference sequence). This CDR3 is built from 13 residues. This CDR3 is CASSTGMDQPQHF. The CDR3, as DNA: TGTGCCAGCAGCACAGGGATGGATCAGCCCCAGCATTTT.

The rearrangement links TRBV5-6 to TRBJ1-5, with 7 bases lining up with TRBD1. The CDR3 length is 15 residues. Trimming at V came to 3 bases and at J to 2 bases, leaving 5 bases not matched to a gene. Germline V CDR1 and CDR2: SGHDT, YYEEEE. The CDR3 here is CASSYRQGRNQPQHF. The DNA for the CDR3 is TGTGCCAGCAGCTATAGACAGGGTCGCAATCAGCCCCAGCATTTT.

This chain joins TRBV5-1 and TRBJ1-4; no firm D call. This CDR3 is 14 amino acids long. V lost 0 bases, J lost 10 bases, and 13 bases lay in between. In germline, CDR1 is SGHRS, CDR2 YFSETQ. CDR3 nucleotides: TGCGCCAGCAGCTTGGAGTCTCCGGGAGGAAAACTGTTTTTT. Residues: CASSLESPGGKLFF.

The sample holds many counts of this clonotype. The rearrangement links TRBV28 to TRBJ2-7; the match to TRBD1 covers 7 bases. V lost 7 bases to trimming and J lost 3 bases; unmatched junction nucleotides: 21. The V gene's germline CDR1 is MDHEN and CDR2 SYDVKM. The CDR3 is made up of 18 amino acids. CDR3 coding DNA: TGTGCCAGCAAGGGGTCCCCCGACAGGGATCTAAACTTCTACGAGCAGTACTTC. This codes for CASKGSPDRDLNFYEQYF.

The J gene is TRBJ1-1, the V gene TRBV20-1; D is uncertain. The CDR3 covers 13 residues. The germline V and J ends were trimmed by 5 bases and 4 bases, with 14 bases remaining between them. The germline CDR1 and CDR2 sequences are DFQATT and SNEGSKA (reference sequence). The CDR3: CSARSGRVTEAFF. DNA for the CDR3: TGCAGTGCTCGAAGCGGGAGAGTCACTGAAGCTTTCTTT.

In its sample, this clonotype was seen many times. The rearrangement uses TRBV5-5 and TRBJ1-1; a weak D match, TRBD1 (6 bases). The CDR3 has 15 residues. Germline CDR1 is SGHKS and CDR2 is YYEKEE (reference sequence). V was trimmed by 4 bases and J by 5 bases, leaving 18 bases between them. CDR3 in DNA: TGTGCCAGCAGCAGTAACAGGGAAGGGCGGACTGAAGCTTTCTTT. Translated: CASSSNREGRTEAFF.

This clonotype has ten or more counts. J is TRBJ1-2 and V is TRBV15; 7 nucleotides line up with TRBD1. V lost 1 base, J lost 3 bases, and 11 bases stayed unmatched. Per the germline V gene, CDR1 is LNHNV and CDR2 is YYDKDF (reference sequence). The CDR3 covers 17 residues. CDR3 DNA sequence: TGTGCCACCAGCAGAGTCCACCGGGACAGACAACACTATGGCTACACCTTC. It is translated as CATSRVHRDRQHYGYTF.

The chain carries TRBV6-1 and TRBJ1-1, with D possibly TRBD1 on 6 matching bases. The V end lost 7 bases, the J end lost 5 bases, and 11 bases lay between the germline ends. CDR1 and CDR2 (germline): MNHNS, SASEGT. The CDR3 length is 12 residues. The CDR3 DNA sequence: TGTGCCAGCACCCAAGGGGGAACTGAAGCTTTCTTT. Its translation: CASTQGGTEAFF.

This chain connects TRBV28 to TRBJ2-7; 13 bases fit TRBD2. CDR3 length: 17 amino acids. CDR1 and CDR2 from the germline V gene are MDHEN and SYDVKM. The J segment lost 6 bases and the V segment lost 7 bases, leaving 15 bases of the junction unmatched. CDR3 in DNA: TGTGCCAGCACCGTTGGGGGACTAGCGGGGAGGGGGGGCGAGCAGTACTTC. This translates into CASTVGGLAGRGGEQYF.

In its sample, this clonotype was seen a few times. This chain links TRBV5-8 with TRBJ1-1, with D perhaps matching TRBD1 (5 bases). CDR1 is SGHTS and CDR2 is YDEGEE in the germline V gene. The CDR3 sequence is 15 residues long. V dropped 4 bases and J dropped 0 bases, with 13 bases sitting between them. The CDR3 sequence: CASSLTAFVNTEAFF. The CDR3 coding sequence is TGTGCCAGCAGCCTGACAGCTTTCGTGAACACTGAAGCTTTCTTT.

This clonotype was counted ten times or more. The CDR3: CSAYRGEKLFF. The DNA for the CDR3 is TGCAGCGCGTACAGGGGCGAAAAACTGTTTTTT. This chain links TRBV29-1 with TRBJ1-4, with TRBD1 identical over 7 bases. J was trimmed by 8 bases and V by 7 bases; bases with no gene match: 4. The CDR3 runs to 11 residues. CDR1 and CDR2 from the germline V gene are SQVTM and ANQGSEA.

At least ten counts were recorded for this clonotype. This chain uses TRBV20-1 with TRBJ2-5; the match to TRBD1 covers 8 bases. In germline, CDR1 is DFQATT, CDR2 SNEGSKA (reference sequence). The CDR3 consists of 13 residues. Germline trimming cut 3 bases from V and 5 bases from J; bases unmatched to any gene: 5. The CDR3 DNA follows: TGCAGTGCTAGCGACAGGGGAAAGGAGACCCAGTACTTC. Encoded protein: CSASDRGKETQYF.

This clonotype was recorded many times. The V and J genes are TRBV28 and TRBJ2-7; D gene ambiguous. The V end lost 5 bases, the J end lost 3 bases, and 5 bases lay between the germline ends. The CDR3 extends over 11 amino acids. The germline gives CDR1 MDHEN, CDR2 SYDVKM. CDR3 sequence: CASSGFYEQYF. Here the CDR3 DNA reads TGTGCCAGCAGTGGGTTCTACGAGCAGTACTTC.

V usage is TRBV27 and J usage is TRBJ2-3; TRBD1 matches 9 bases. CDR1 and CDR2 (germline): MNHEY, SMNVEV (reference sequence). There are 16 residues in the CDR3. J gave up 4 bases and V 8 bases, and 13 bases lay outside the gene matches. CDR3 nucleotides: TGTGCCAGCTATTGGCTCCGGGACAGGGTGGCAGATACGCAGTATTTT. It encodes CASYWLRDRVADTQYF.

At least ten counts were recorded for this clonotype. The chain recombines TRBV20-1 with TRBJ2-4; 8 nucleotides align to TRBD2. CDR3 length: 15 residues. Unmatched junction bases numbered 16, after V lost 6 bases and J lost 9 bases. The germline gives CDR1 DFQATT, CDR2 SNEGSKA (reference sequence). CDR3 nucleotide sequence: TGCAGTGCCCCCCCCGCTGGCGGGAGGTTTGGCATTCAGTACTTC. This codes for CSAPPAGGRFGIQYF.

This clonotype showed up just a few times. This sequence joins TRBV29-1 and TRBJ2-7, with D possibly TRBD2 on 6 matching bases. This CDR3 has 13 amino acids. Germline CDR1 SQVTM, CDR2 ANQGSEA. Trimming shortened V by 4 bases and J by 0 bases, and 10 bases separated the two germline ends. The CDR3 sequence: CSVGLVNSYEQYF. The CDR3 nucleotides are TGCAGCGTTGGACTAGTCAACTCCTACGAGCAGTACTTC.

This clonotype has a count of ten or more. V and J are TRBV7-9 and TRBJ2-7; D unresolved. The V and J ends lost 2 bases and 6 bases respectively, with 14 bases between them. The CDR3 length is 14 residues. Germline values: CDR1 SEHNR, CDR2 FQNEAQ (reference sequence). The CDR3, as DNA: TGTGCCAGCAGCTTAAGTCGTAAAGGCGGCGAGCAGTACTTC. Translated, it gives CASSLSRKGGEQYF.

This clonotype was found many times. The junction and the germline gene differ at one end; a read error may be behind it. This sequence joins TRBV6-1 and TRBJ2-5, with D maybe TRBD2 (7 bases). Per the germline V gene, CDR1 is MNHNS and CDR2 is SASEGT. The CDR3 runs to 14 residues. This CDR3 is CASSDTGGREAQYF. The CDR3 nucleotides read TGTGCCAGCAGTGATACGGGGGGCAGAGAGGCCCAGTACTTC.

This clonotype was observed at least ten times. The chain is built from TRBV11-2 and TRBJ2-6, with a tentative D call TRBD1 (5 bases). Germline V gene lookup returns CDR1 SGHAT and CDR2 FQNNGV. Trimming shortened V by 1 base and J by 4 bases, and 14 bases separated the two germline ends. The CDR3 consists of 17 residues. CDR3 bases: TGTGCCAGCAGCTTAGCGGGCAGGGCTCTCGGGGCCAACGTCCTGACTTTC. Its protein product is CASSLAGRALGANVLTF.

The rearrangement links TRBV7-9 to TRBJ2-1; D is ambiguous. This CDR3 has 17 amino acids. V shed 1 base and J shed 0 bases, with 13 bases lying between them. From germline, CDR1 is SEHNR and CDR2 FQNEAQ (reference sequence). The CDR3 loop reads CASSLGRDWSSYNEQFF. The DNA for the CDR3 is TGTGCCAGCAGCTTAGGAAGAGACTGGAGCTCCTACAATGAGCAGTTCTTC.

This clonotype appeared many times. This chain links TRBV2 with TRBJ1-1, with D possibly TRBD1 on 5 matching bases. Trimming took 6 bases from V and 0 from J, leaving 11 bases between them. The V gene's germline CDR1 is SNHLY and CDR2 FYNNEI. The CDR3 consists of 14 residues. CDR3 in DNA: TGTGCCAGCAGATACAGGCACATGAACACTGAAGCTTTCTTT. Protein product: CASRYRHMNTEAFF. The complete variable domain, with remaining parts taken from reference TRBV2 and TRBJ1-1, reads EPEVTQTPSHQVTQMGQEVILRCVPISNHLYFYWYRQILGQKVEFLVSFYNNEISEKSEIFDDQFSVERPDGSNFTLKIRSTKLEDSAMYFCASRYRHMNTEAFFGQGTRLTVV.

This clonotype was picked up a small number of times. The chain is built from TRBV11-2 and TRBJ2-7; 10 nucleotides line up with TRBD1. This CDR3 region has 15 residues. After removal of 5 bases from V and 3 bases from J, the junction contained 7 bases not matched to a gene. Germline assignment: CDR1 SGHAT and CDR2 FQNNGV. CDR3 residues: CASSQAGTGVYEQYF. The CDR3 nucleotides read TGTGCCAGCAGCCAAGCAGGGACAGGGGTCTACGAGCAGTACTTC.